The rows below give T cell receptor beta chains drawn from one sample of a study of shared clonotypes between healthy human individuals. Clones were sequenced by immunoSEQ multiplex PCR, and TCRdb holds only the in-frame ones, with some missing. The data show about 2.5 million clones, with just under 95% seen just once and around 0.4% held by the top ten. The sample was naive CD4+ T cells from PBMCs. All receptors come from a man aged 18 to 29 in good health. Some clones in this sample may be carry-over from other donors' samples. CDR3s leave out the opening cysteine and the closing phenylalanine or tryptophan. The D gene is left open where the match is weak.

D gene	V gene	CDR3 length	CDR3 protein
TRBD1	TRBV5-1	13	ASSQGQAAYNEQF
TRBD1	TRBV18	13	ASSQGQGSVTEAF
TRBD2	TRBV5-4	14	ASSSWGGSSYNEQF
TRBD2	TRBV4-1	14	ASSQDGRGDHNEQF
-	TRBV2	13	ASSLRAVDYNEQF
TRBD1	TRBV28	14	ASKTPTGQGAYEQY
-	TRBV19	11	ASSRDLNYGYT
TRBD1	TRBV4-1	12	ASSQGPTGLGYT
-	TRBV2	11	ASSLDNTYGYT
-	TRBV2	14	ASSRVGLEIQETQY
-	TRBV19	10	ASSQIVGTQY
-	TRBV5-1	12	ASSLEGSGDTQY
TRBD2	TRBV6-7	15	ASSYCREGDPYNEQF
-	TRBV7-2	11	ASSSPGPNEQY
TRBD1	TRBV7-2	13	ASSPIGTAGYGYT
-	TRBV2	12	ASSELATANEQF
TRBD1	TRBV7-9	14	ASSLVGQGASNIQY
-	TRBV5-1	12	ASSLNYAGNTIY
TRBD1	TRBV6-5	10	ASSQGQGGAF
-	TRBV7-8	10	ASSLELDTIY
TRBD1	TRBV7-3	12	ASSSGTGSREQY
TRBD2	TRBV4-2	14	ASSQDRLAGYSEQY
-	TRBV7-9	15	ASSLVRGRSGANVLT
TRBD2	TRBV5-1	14	ASSSGLAGSIYEQY
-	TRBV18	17	ASSPETAASLHSNQPQH
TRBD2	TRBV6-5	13	ASSYSAGEDYEQY
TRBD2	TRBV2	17	ASSEKLAGGALAKNIQY
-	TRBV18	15	ASSPRGFVQGQETQY
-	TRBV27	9	ASSDRDEQF
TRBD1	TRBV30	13	AWSVLGTGGSGYT
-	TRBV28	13	ASKGWGQGGQPQH
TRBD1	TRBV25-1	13	ASSGPDRGYYGYT
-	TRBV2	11	ASSRGSDSPLH
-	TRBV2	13	ASSAGPEANYGYT
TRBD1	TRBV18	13	ASSPGQIGNQPQH
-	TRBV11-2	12	ASSQHRVGNTIY
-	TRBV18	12	ASSPGRDHYGYT
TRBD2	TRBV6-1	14	ASSVLAGGNQETQY
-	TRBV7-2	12	ASSLGGTKNIQY
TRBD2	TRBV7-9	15	ASSLGQLQSGRTEQY
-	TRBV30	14	ALHAPDGGLNTEAF
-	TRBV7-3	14	ASSLLSGSNTDTQY